The rows below give T cell receptor beta chains drawn from one sample of a study of CD8 T cells in ankylosing spondylitis. TCRdb re-called the 5' RACE reads through MiXCR, storing one row per CDR3 protein. The sample lists approximately 240,000 distinct CDR3 sequences; roughly 10% were seen once. The sample comprised blood, either unsorted or a sorted T cell fraction (not recorded which). These receptors came from a male donor with ankylosing spondylitis or in good health (not recorded which). The CDR3 runs from the conserved cysteine through the conserved F or W. The D gene is left open where the match is weak. Clone size is shown for a subset of rows, as once, few, many or a class of expanded clone.

j_gene | v_gene | abundance | d_gene | CDR3aa | CDR3nt
TRBJ2-4 | TRBV27 | many | - | CASSRDLAKNIQYF | TGTGCCAGCAGCCGGGATCTGGCCAAAAACATTCAGTACTTC
TRBJ1-2 | TRBV10-2 | many | - | CASSEKDYGYTF | TGCGCCAGCAGTGAAAAGGACTATGGCTACACCTTC
TRBJ1-2 | TRBV7-2 | many | TRBD1 | CASSLDPAGQGSGYTF | TGTGCCAGCAGCTTAGATCCCGCGGGACAGGGATCTGGCTACACCTTC
TRBJ2-5 | TRBV2 | many | - | CASSQGQETQYF | TGTGCCAGCAGCCAGGGACAAGAGACCCAGTACTTC
TRBJ1-2 | TRBV3-1 | many | - | CASSQEWDYGYTF | TGTGCCAGCAGCCAAGAATGGGATTATGGCTACACCTTC
TRBJ1-1 | TRBV7-9 | few | - | CASSRRGTRGGAEAFF | TGTGCCAGCAGCCGAAGGGGGACAAGGGGGGGGGCTGAAGCTTTCTTT
TRBJ2-3 | TRBV10-3 | many | TRBD2 | CAIHRGGTDTQYF | TGTGCCATCCACCGGGGAGGGACAGATACGCAGTATTTT
TRBJ2-5 | TRBV6-1 | few | TRBD2 | CASSEGGTSGKETQYF | TGTGCCAGCAGTGAAGGGGGGACTAGCGGTAAAGAGACCCAGTACTTC
TRBJ2-3 | TRBV20-1 | - | TRBD2 | CSLGLAGGTDTQYF | TGCAGCTTGGGACTAGCGGGGGGCACAGATACGCAGTATTTT
TRBJ2-1 | TRBV5-5 | many | TRBD2 | CASSPRTSGRALVVEQFF | TGTGCCAGCAGCCCCAGGACTAGCGGGAGGGCCCTTGTAGTTGAGCAGTTCTTC
TRBJ1-1 | TRBV12-3/TRBV12-4 | many | - | CASSLILTREAFF | TGTGCCAGCAGTTTGATTTTAACTAGAGAAGCTTTCTTT
TRBJ2-7 | TRBV9 | many | - | CASSRQLTSYEQYF | TGTGCCAGCAGTCGACAGTTAACTTCCTACGAGCAGTACTTC
TRBJ2-7 | TRBV5-1 | many | TRBD2 | CASSLHGTSGYEQYF | TGCGCCAGCAGCTTGCATGGGACTAGCGGCTACGAGCAGTACTTC
TRBJ2-1 | TRBV20-1 | few | - | CSARGQRARSYNEQFF | TGCAGTGCTAGAGGTCAGCGGGCTCGCTCCTACAATGAGCAGTTCTTC
TRBJ2-7 | TRBV5-1 | many | TRBD2 | CASSSTSGRFSYEQYF | TGCGCCAGCAGCTCAACTAGCGGGAGGTTCTCCTACGAGCAGTACTTC
TRBJ2-1 | TRBV12-3/TRBV12-4 | - | - | CASSSQGGPYNEQFF | TGTGCCAGCAGCTCTCAAGGAGGACCTTACAATGAGCAGTTCTTC
TRBJ2-4 | TRBV7-9 | - | TRBD1 | CASSPQMTGSKNIQYF | TGTGCCAGCAGCCCCCAAATGACAGGGTCCAAAAACATTCAGTACTTC
TRBJ2-6 | TRBV5-1 | many | - | CASSSNSGANVLTF | TGCGCCAGCAGCTCCAATTCTGGGGCCAACGTCCTGACTTTC
TRBJ1-1 | TRBV5-1 | many | - | CASSWSRTAKNTEAFF | TGCGCCAGCAGCTGGAGTAGGACAGCCAAGAACACTGAAGCTTTCTTT
TRBJ2-5 | TRBV5-1 | few | - | CASRWDRQETQYF | TGCGCCAGCCGATGGGATCGCCAAGAGACCCAGTACTTC
TRBJ2-3 | TRBV20-1 | - | - | CSATWGTITDTQYF | TGCAGTGCCACGTGGGGCACCATCACAGATACGCAGTATTTT
TRBJ1-4 | TRBV7-2 | - | TRBD1 | CASSLNLGQGGEKLFF | TGTGCCAGCAGCTTAAATTTGGGACAGGGGGGTGAAAAACTGTTTTTT
TRBJ2-5 | TRBV12-3/TRBV12-4 | many | - | CASSKRGRGQETQYF | TGTGCCAGCAGCAAACGGGGAAGAGGACAAGAGACCCAGTACTTC
TRBJ2-1 | TRBV6-6 | many | - | CASSYSFGEQFF | TGTGCCAGCAGTTACTCTTTTGGTGAGCAGTTCTTC
TRBJ1-1 | TRBV29-1 | many | TRBD1 | CSVATGVGTEAFF | TGCAGCGTGGCAACAGGGGTGGGCACTGAAGCTTTCTTT
TRBJ1-2 | TRBV25-1 | - | - | CASSEWGDGYTF | TGTGCCAGCAGTGAATGGGGAGATGGCTACACCTTC
TRBJ2-1 | TRBV5-1 | many | TRBD2 | CASSLDGGAQVNEQFF | TGCGCCAGCAGCTTGGACGGGGGGGCTCAGGTCAATGAGCAGTTCTTC
TRBJ2-3 | TRBV12-3/TRBV12-4 | few | - | CASSLEAGSPYSTDTQYF | TGTGCCAGCAGTTTAGAGGCAGGCTCTCCCTATAGCACAGATACGCAGTATTTT
TRBJ2-1 | TRBV7-2 | few | - | CASSPVWGSYNEQFF | TGTGCCAGCAGCCCCGTTTGGGGGTCCTACAATGAGCAGTTCTTC
TRBJ2-5 | TRBV5-1 | many | - | CASSPGQNGETQYF | TGCGCCAGCAGCCCAGGACAGAACGGGGAGACCCAGTACTTC
TRBJ2-7 | TRBV12-3/TRBV12-4 | many | - | CASSLLIGAYEQYF | TGTGCCAGCAGTTTGCTGATAGGAGCCTACGAGCAGTACTTC
TRBJ2-5 | TRBV5-1 | many | TRBD1 | CASSYSGQGQETQYF | TGCGCCAGCAGCTACTCCGGACAGGGCCAAGAGACCCAGTACTTC
TRBJ2-2 | TRBV3-1 | few | - | CASSLPSAASTGELFF | TGTGCCAGCAGTCTCCCCTCCGCGGCGTCCACCGGGGAGCTGTTTTTT
TRBJ2-1 | TRBV7-2 | many | - | CASSLEGAVPHEQFF | TGTGCCAGCAGCTTAGAGGGCGCCGTACCCCATGAGCAGTTCTTC
TRBJ1-2 | TRBV29-1 | many | TRBD1 | CSGGGQGPNYGYTF | TGCAGCGGCGGGGGACAGGGTCCTAACTATGGCTACACCTTC
TRBJ2-2 | TRBV7-9 | few | - | CASSLVRTGELFF | TGTGCCAGCAGCTTAGTTCGCACCGGGGAGCTGTTTTTT
TRBJ1-5 | TRBV7-9 | - | - | CASSLGRDSQPQHF | TGTGCCAGCAGCTTAGGCAGGGATTCTCAGCCCCAGCATTTT
TRBJ2-1 | TRBV29-1 | many | TRBD2 | CSVYNRTSGMPNEQFF | TGCAGCGTTTATAACCGGACTAGCGGGATGCCCAATGAGCAGTTCTTC
TRBJ1-2 | TRBV3-1 | many | - | CASSQEQAYGYTF | TGTGCCAGCAGCCAGGAACAGGCCTATGGCTACACCTTC
TRBJ2-1 | TRBV5-1 | many | - | CASSAEGHGNNEQFF | TGCGCCAGCAGCGCCGAGGGACACGGAAACAATGAGCAGTTCTTC
TRBJ2-4 | TRBV29-1 | many | - | CSVESHENIQYF | TGCAGCGTTGAATCACATGAAAACATTCAGTACTTC
TRBJ2-3 | TRBV7-9 | few | - | CASSFSLISTDTQYF | TGTGCCAGCAGCTTCTCCCTTATTAGCACAGATACGCAGTATTTT
TRBJ1-1 | TRBV15 | few | - | CATSRGGGGIEAFF | TGTGCCACCAGCAGAGGGGGGGGCGGGATTGAAGCTTTCTTT
TRBJ1-5 | TRBV12-3/TRBV12-4 | many | - | CASSPGRGGLTGQPQHF | TGTGCCAGCAGTCCCGGTAGAGGCGGGCTCACGGGTCAGCCCCAGCATTTT
TRBJ2-5 | TRBV6-1 | few | TRBD2 | CASSLGLAGEFEETQYF | TGTGCCAGCAGCCTTGGACTAGCGGGAGAGTTCGAAGAGACCCAGTACTTC
TRBJ2-7 | TRBV7-2 | many | - | CASSLVVDVNEQYF | TGTGCCAGCAGCTTAGTGGTGGACGTGAACGAGCAGTACTTC
TRBJ2-1 | TRBV15 | many | - | CATSRERQEQFF | TGTGCCACCAGCAGAGAGCGGCAAGAGCAGTTCTTC
TRBJ2-3 | TRBV5-1 | many | - | CASRGGADTQYF | TGCGCCAGCAGAGGGGGGGCAGATACGCAGTATTTT
TRBJ1-5 | TRBV27 | many | TRBD1 | CASSFDRGRQPQHF | TGTGCCAGCAGTTTTGACAGGGGTCGTCAGCCCCAGCATTTT
TRBJ2-3 | TRBV20-1 | many | - | CSASSSVGGGTDTQYF | TGCAGTGCTAGCTCATCGGTCGGGGGTGGCACAGATACGCAGTATTTT
TRBJ2-1 | TRBV5-1 | many | - | CASSPDRTRGDEQFF | TGCGCCAGCAGCCCCGACCGGACCCGGGGCGATGAGCAGTTCTTC
TRBJ1-1 | TRBV7-2 | few | - | CASSPREGNTEAFF | TGTGCCAGCAGCCCCAGGGAGGGGAACACTGAAGCTTTCTTT
TRBJ2-1 | TRBV15 | many | TRBD1 | CATSPGQGAYNEQFF | TGTGCCACCAGCCCTGGACAGGGGGCCTACAATGAGCAGTTCTTC
TRBJ2-7 | TRBV5-1 | few | - | CASSPYNSYEQYF | TGCGCCAGCAGCCCCTACAACTCCTACGAGCAGTACTTC
TRBJ2-7 | TRBV29-1 | many | - | CSVLGGGTYEQYF | TGCAGCGTTCTCGGAGGCGGAACCTACGAGCAGTACTTC
TRBJ1-5 | TRBV2 | many | TRBD1 | CASAVILGQGRGQPQHF | TGTGCCAGTGCCGTGATATTGGGACAGGGAAGAGGGCAGCCCCAGCATTTT
TRBJ2-2 | TRBV12-3/TRBV12-4 | many | TRBD1 | CASTWTGKAGELFF | TGTGCCAGCACTTGGACAGGGAAAGCCGGGGAGCTGTTTTTT